One sample yielded the 22 T cell receptor beta chains listed below, sequenced in a study of blood T cells in healthy people across ages. A second PCR, run for about 7 to 11 cycles, used a sample-barcoded 5' primer plus a J-beta primer mix. Each CDR3 protein gets one entry after TCRdb re-called the 5' RACE reads with MiXCR. The sample comprises some 880,000 distinct CDR3 sequences, roughly 40% of which are singletons, and 10% to 15% rests with the top ten. Source material: blood. These receptors were collected from a man between 18 and 29 years old in good health.

About this clonotype: This may stem from a read error, because a much larger clone lies one nucleotide away. This chain joins TRBV15 and TRBJ2-1; 10 bases are a match to TRBD2. With 0 bases clipped from V and 4 bases from J, the junction kept 3 bases outside the gene matches. This CDR3 has 16 residues. The germline gives CDR1 LNHNV, CDR2 YYDKDF (reference sequence). CDR3 sequence: CATSRELAGSYNEQFF. CDR3 in DNA: TGTGCCACCAGCAGAGAACTAGCGGGGAGTTACAATGAGCAGTTCTTC.

This chain connects TRBV2 to TRBJ1-4, with D hard to call. Per germline, CDR1 SNHLY and CDR2 FYNNEI. V lost 10 bases to trimming and J lost 8 bases, with 20 bases between them. The CDR3 has 14 residues. CDR3: CAITETNRNEKLFF. Here the CDR3 DNA reads TGTGCCATTACCGAGACAAATAGGAACGAAAAACTGTTTTTT. The full variable domain, in which reference TRBV2 and TRBJ1-4 provide the parts outside the CDR3, is EPEVTQTPSHQVTQMGQEVILRCVPISNHLYFYWYRQILGQKVEFLVSFYNNEISEKSEIFDDQFSVERPDGSNFTLKIRSTKLEDSAMYFCAITETNRNEKLFFGSGTQLSVL.

This chain links TRBV5-1 with TRBJ2-1; perhaps TRBD2 as D (5 bases). The J call may be incorrect, as the DNA end agrees better with TRBJ2-7. Germline lookup yields CDR1 SGHRS and CDR2 YFSETQ. This CDR3 has 17 amino acids. DNA of the CDR3: TGCGCCAGCAACCCAGACGAGGGCCCAAGCTCCTACAATGAGCAGTACTTC. This translates into CASNPDEGPSSYNEQYF.

Concerning this clonotype itself: An end of the junction does not agree with germline; a read error may underlie this. The V gene is TRBV6-5, the J gene TRBJ1-1, with D uncertain. The CDR3 is 13 amino acids. Looked up from germline, CDR1 is MNHEY and CDR2 is SVGAGI. As DNA, the CDR3 is TGTACCAGCAGTTACGGGCTAAACACTGAAGCTTTCTTT. Its protein is CTSSYGLNTEAFF.

This clonotype came up a few times. The J gene is TRBJ1-2, the V gene TRBV4-3, with no clear D. V shed 0 bases and J shed 3 bases, with 11 bases lying between them. There are 15 residues in the CDR3. CDR1 LGHNA and CDR2 YSLEER come from the germline V gene. CDR3 amino acids: CASSQDRWQDYGYTF. CDR3 bases: TGCGCCAGCAGCCAAGATCGGTGGCAGGACTATGGCTACACCTTC.

V is TRBV28 and J is TRBJ2-7; possible D gene TRBD1, 6 bases. The CDR3 covers 20 residues. From germline, CDR1 is MDHEN and CDR2 SYDVKM. With 3 bases removed from V and 1 base from J, the gap between germline ends came to 28 bases. CDR3 in DNA: TGTGCCAGCAGTTTTCTTTGGGACCTACCGGGGTCAGGGACATCCTACGAGCAGTACTTC. Protein product: CASSFLWDLPGSGTSYEQYF. The full variable domain, its missing parts supplied by reference TRBV28 and TRBJ2-7, is DVKVTQSSRYLVKRTGEKVFLECVQDMDHENMFWYRQDPGLGLRLIYFSYDVKMKEKGDIPEGYSVSREKKERFSLILESASTNQTSMYLCASSFLWDLPGSGTSYEQYFGPGTRLTVT.

This clonotype was seen more than once but under ten times. V is TRBV10-3 and J is TRBJ1-1; possible D gene TRBD1, 5 bases. Germline CDR1 and CDR2: ENHRY and SYGVKD. The length of the CDR3 is 16 residues. V was trimmed by 2 bases and J by 1 base, leaving 14 bases between them. In DNA, the CDR3 is TGTGCCATCAGTGAGGCCCGGGACTGGAAGAACACTGAAGCTTTCTTT. Its protein product is CAISEARDWKNTEAFF.

This clonotype showed up just a few times. The chain links TRBV10-3 to TRBJ1-1; TRBD1 matches 7 bases. The V gene's germline CDR1 is ENHRY and CDR2 SYGVKD. With 7 bases clipped from V and 1 base from J, the junction kept 3 bases outside the gene matches. CDR3 length: 13 residues. The CDR3 reads CAITNRGNTEAFF. The DNA for the CDR3 is TGTGCCATCACAAACAGGGGGAACACTGAAGCTTTCTTT.

The chain couples TRBV4-3 to TRBJ1-1; TRBD1 aligns across 7 bases. This CDR3 has 14 amino acids. Germline CDR1 is LGHNA and CDR2 is YSLEER. The junction had 7 bases not matched to a gene; V was cut back by 4 bases and J by 5 bases. The CDR3 DNA reads as TGCGCCAGCAGCCCGACGACAGGGTATACTGAAGCTTTCTTT. It yields the protein CASSPTTGYTEAFF.

This clonotype was detected a few times. Mismatch with germline at one junction end may stem from a read error. This rearrangement joins TRBV4-3 to TRBJ1-2; a weak D match, TRBD1 (5 bases). The CDR3 runs to 15 residues. Germline CDR1 and CDR2: LGHNA and YSLEER. The CDR3 DNA sequence: TGCGCCAGCAGCCGCTCGGTAGGGGATACCTATGACTACACCTTC. Translated, it gives CASSRSVGDTYDYTF.

This clonotype was observed a few times. J is TRBJ1-5 and V is TRBV12-3 or TRBV12-4; D not resolved. The CDR3 covers 13 residues. Deletions cut 7 bases from V and 3 bases from J, with 10 bases between. CDR3 DNA sequence: TGTGCCAGCACCACGGGCTCCAATCAGCCCCAGCATTTT. The encoded protein is CASTTGSNQPQHF.

V gene TRBV7-2 combines with J gene TRBJ2-7, with D uncertain. V was trimmed by 2 bases and J by 3 bases, leaving 8 bases between them. Looked up from germline, CDR1 is SGHTA and CDR2 is FQGNSA. CDR3 length equals 13 residues. The CDR3 sequence: CASSLTPLYEQYF. CDR3 bases: TGTGCCAGCAGCTTAACGCCCCTCTACGAGCAGTACTTC.

This clonotype was seen a single time. V and J are TRBV21-1 and TRBJ2-1. TRBV21-1 is a known pseudogene. CDR3 size: 16 residues. The CDR3 DNA follows: TGTGCCAGTACTTTCCTCAAGGCGACATACTCCTACGAGCAGTTCTTC. This gives the protein CASTFLKATYSYEQFF.

This chain links TRBV6-5 with TRBJ2-3, with D unclear. Germline loops: CDR1 MNHEY, CDR2 SVGAGI. The V gene lost 4 bases and the J gene lost 7 bases, with 18 bases spanning the gap. This CDR3 has 15 residues. CDR3 in DNA: TGTGCCAGCAGTTTAGGACCCTCGGTGGAAAATACGCAGTATTTT. It is translated as CASSLGPSVENTQYF.

The chain uses TRBV6-1 and TRBJ2-1, with 7 bases that match TRBD2. Germline V gene data show CDR1 as MNHNS and CDR2 as SASEGT. CDR3 length equals 17 residues. J was trimmed by 0 bases and V by 4 bases; bases with no gene match: 9. CDR3 bases: TGTGCCAGCAGTGCGGGACTAACGGGGGGCTCCTACAATGAGCAGTTCTTC. Its translation is CASSAGLTGGSYNEQFF.

The chain employs TRBV7-2 and TRBJ1-2; 11 bases are shared with TRBD1. The CDR3 length is 15 residues. Trimming at V came to 9 bases and at J to 2 bases, leaving 8 bases not matched to a gene. CDR1 is SGHTA and CDR2 is FQGNSA in the germline V gene. Here the CDR3 DNA reads TGTGCCAGAAGCCCTCGGACAGGGGGCAACTATGGCTACACCTTC. Translating it yields CARSPRTGGNYGYTF.

In regard to this clonotype: The junction departs from the called germline gene at one end, perhaps through a read error. This chain links TRBV20-1 with TRBJ1-5; TRBD1 is a possible D gene (6 bases). The CDR3 covers 15 residues. In germline, CDR1 is DFQATT, CDR2 SNEGSKA (reference sequence). The CDR3 sequence is CSTRDFSGAYQPQHF. The CDR3 DNA reads as TGCAGTACTAGAGATTTTTCAGGGGCGTATCAGCCCCAGCATTTT.

This clonotype appeared a few times. V is TRBV10-3 and J is TRBJ2-2, with 7 bases identical to TRBD1. From germline, CDR1 is ENHRY and CDR2 SYGVKD. The ends lost 6 bases at V and 2 bases at J; junction bases unmatched: 3. This CDR3 region has 14 residues. Here the CDR3 reads CAIRRDRNTGELFF. DNA of the CDR3: TGTGCCATCAGGAGGGACAGAAACACCGGGGAGCTGTTTTTT.

The chain couples TRBV7-9 to TRBJ1-3, with TRBD1 identical over 8 bases. The CDR3 covers 15 residues. The germline V gene has CDR1 SEHNR and CDR2 FQNEAQ (reference sequence). V dropped 5 bases and J dropped 4; count of bases not matched to a gene: 7. CDR3 protein: CASSLQGETGNTIYF. Here the CDR3 DNA reads TGTGCCAGCAGCCTACAGGGGGAGACGGGAAACACCATATATTTT.

The chain recombines TRBV28 with TRBJ2-7; 9 bases map to TRBD1. Losses at the gene ends were 5 bases for V and 4 bases for J; bases not matched to a gene: 6. CDR3 length: 14 amino acids. Germline lookup yields CDR1 MDHEN and CDR2 SYDVKM. DNA of the CDR3: TGTGCCAGCAGTGAGACAGGGGGGGCGTACGAGCAGTACTTC. Translating gives CASSETGGAYEQYF.

V usage is TRBV30 and J usage is TRBJ2-5, with D tentatively TRBD2 (6 bases). Between the trimmed V and J ends, which lost 0 bases and 2 bases, there was a span of 10 bases. The CDR3 runs to 14 residues. The V gene's germline CDR1 is GTSNPN and CDR2 SVGIG (reference sequence). The CDR3 loop reads CAWSVLRGQETQYF. In nucleotides, the CDR3 is TGTGCCTGGAGTGTACTGCGGGGACAAGAGACCCAGTACTTC. Together with reference TRBV30 and TRBJ2-5, the CDR3 gives the full variable domain: SQTIHQWPATLVQPVGSPLSLECTVEGTSNPNLYWYRQAAGRGLQLLFYSVGIGQISSEVPQNLSASRPQDRQFILSSKKLLLSDSGFYLCAWSVLRGQETQYFGPGTRLLVL.

Only a few counts were recorded for this clonotype. V and J are TRBV6-5 and TRBJ2-1, with D possibly being TRBD2 (6 bases). The V end lost 6 bases, the J end lost 7 bases, and 25 bases lay between the germline ends. CDR1 is MNHEY, CDR2 SVGAGI, per germline. The CDR3 has 17 residues. The CDR3 here is CASRHRPGTFTENEQFF. Written as DNA, the CDR3 is TGTGCCAGCAGACACCGCCCGGGGACTTTCACCGAAAATGAGCAGTTCTTC.